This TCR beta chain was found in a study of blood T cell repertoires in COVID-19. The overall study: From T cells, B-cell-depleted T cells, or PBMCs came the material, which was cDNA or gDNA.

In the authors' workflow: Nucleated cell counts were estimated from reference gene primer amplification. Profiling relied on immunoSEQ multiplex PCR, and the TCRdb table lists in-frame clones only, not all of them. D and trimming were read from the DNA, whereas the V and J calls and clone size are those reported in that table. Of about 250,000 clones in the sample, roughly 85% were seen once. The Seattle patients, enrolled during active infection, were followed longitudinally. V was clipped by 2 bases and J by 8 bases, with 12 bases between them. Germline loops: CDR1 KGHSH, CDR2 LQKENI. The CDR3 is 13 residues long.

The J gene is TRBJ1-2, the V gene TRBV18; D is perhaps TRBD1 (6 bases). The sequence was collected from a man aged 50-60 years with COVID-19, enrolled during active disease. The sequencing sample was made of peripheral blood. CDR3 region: CASSPTGLQGYTF. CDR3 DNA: TGTGCCAGCTCACCAACAGGGCTGCAGGGCTACACCTTC. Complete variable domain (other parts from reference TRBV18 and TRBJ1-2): NAGVMQNPRHLVRRRGQEARLRCSPMKGHSHVYWYRQLPEEGLKFMVYLQKENIIDESGMPKERFSAEFPKEGPSILRIQQVVRGDSAAYFCASSPTGLQGYTFGSGTRLTVV.